This T cell receptor (beta chain) derives from a study of blood T cell repertoires in COVID-19 (dated by TCRdb to the early 2020s). Background on the whole study: Samples covering the acute and convalescent phases of COVID-19 were provided by collaborators in the United States, Italy and Spain. The material from the prospective study consisted of cDNA or gDNA derived from T cells, B-cell-depleted T cells, or PBMCs. Deeply sampled blood TCRbeta repertoires from subjects exposed to, actively infected with, or recovered from COVID-19 were included in the dataset. The repertoires were released in a freely available public database intended as a resource for research on the immune response to SARS-CoV-2. The samples were drawn from the first 160 participants of the ongoing ImmuneRACE study and from roughly 1,300 subjects provided by 6 global collaborators. Nearly every sample came with metadata listing a de-identified subject ID, COVID-19 status, age in years and sex. HLA class I and class II types, where available, came from metadata supplied by the sample provider rather than from assay-based typing.

Comment on this clone: What this receptor recognizes is not known. The record has no base qualities; no much larger clone is one base away.

Collaborating institutions collected whole blood in K2EDTA tubes following their own protocols. For TCRbeta analysis, collaborators shipped samples as frozen whole blood, isolated PBMCs, or DNA extracted from either of those sample types. The immunoSEQ Assay, a bias-controlled multiplex PCR, was used to amplify TCRbeta CDR3 regions from genomic DNA. Per the original workflow: The number of nucleated cells in each sample was estimated by amplification of reference gene primers within the assay. To quantify the absolute abundance of each unique TCRbeta CDR3 rearrangement, sequence reads were collapsed and filtered. Productive Simpson clonality was computed per sample as the square root of Simpson's diversity index over productive rearrangements. The table was pulled from immuneACCESS by TCRdb, which kept in-frame rearrangements only. Such tables lose some clones; where checked, under half of the loss comes from unresolved V genes, and the rest has no known cause. The V and J calls and clone size were taken over from that table, and D and trimming were inferred from the DNA. In all, the sample holds 450,000 to 500,000 clones, and approximately 83% of those were seen once. The top ten clonotypes cover 3.2% of the sample.

At the junction V is shortened by 7 bases and J by 4 bases, with 13 bases in between. There are 13 amino acids in the CDR3, from cysteine to phenylalanine inclusive. Only the CDR3 DNA stays, 39 bases, in frame from base 1. What the study reported, not specific to this receptor: The amount of clinical and demographic metadata varied by source and participant and was provided uncurated.

The sequenced sample consisted of peripheral blood. The chain was built from TRBV12-3 or TRBV12-4 and TRBJ1-1; 6 matching bases give a weak D call of TRBD1. The receptor was isolated from a human donor in a cohort sampled during active COVID-19. The nucleotides are TGTGCCAGCACTCAACAGGGCCCCACTGAAGCTTTCTTT. This encodes CASTQQGPTEAFF.